The rows below give T cell receptor beta chains drawn from one sample of a study of molecular identifiers for immune sequencing clone quantification. TCRdb re-called the PCR reads through MiXCR, storing one row per CDR3 protein. The sample has about 89,000 distinct CDR3 sequences, around 17% seen once. Sequencing was performed on naive CD8+ T cells from blood, with Jurkat cell RNA spiked in. Receptor source: a human donor in good health. Some libraries in this study had Jurkat cell RNA spiked in. Both conserved end residues are part of each CDR3. The order of the fields is CDR3 protein, CDR3 DNA, V gene, clone size, J gene, D gene. D genes are given only for firm matches. The size entry is marked missing in some rows and otherwise reads once, few, many or a size class.

CDR3: CAISESSLGGSTDTQYF; DNA: TGTGCCATCAGTGAGTCGTCCTTAGGAGGGAGCACAGATACGCAGTATTTT; V: TRBV10-3; size: many; J: TRBJ2-3; D: NA
CDR3: CASSFRTRARETQYF; DNA: TGTGCCAGCAGCTTTCGGACTCGCGCAAGAGAGACCCAGTACTTC; V: TRBV7-2; size: many; J: TRBJ2-5; D: NA
CDR3: CASSERRTGGTDTQYF; DNA: TGTGCCAGCAGTGAAAGAAGGACAGGGGGAACAGATACGCAGTATTTT; V: TRBV2; size: many; J: TRBJ2-3; D: TRBD1
CDR3: CASRSGGPGVEQYF; DNA: TGTGCCAGCAGATCGGGGGGGCCAGGTGTCGAGCAGTACTTC; V: TRBV7-9; size: many; J: TRBJ2-7; D: TRBD2
CDR3: CSVGLAGNEQFF; DNA: TGCAGCGTTGGACTAGCTGGGAATGAGCAGTTCTTC; V: TRBV29-1; size: many; J: TRBJ2-1; D: TRBD2
CDR3: CASSLTTRAFTDTQYF; DNA: TGTGCCAGCAGCTTGACTACTAGGGCCTTCACAGATACGCAGTATTTT; V: TRBV7-6; size: many; J: TRBJ2-3; D: NA
CDR3: CATRPPGTDTQYF; DNA: TGTGCCACCAGACCCCCGGGGACAGATACGCAGTATTTT; V: TRBV24-1; size: NA; J: TRBJ2-3; D: NA
CDR3: CATSGDNSYEQYF; DNA: TGTGCCACCAGTGGGGACAACTCCTACGAGCAGTACTTC; V: TRBV24-1; size: many; J: TRBJ2-7; D: NA
CDR3: CASSPTRLGAFF; DNA: TGTGCCAGCAGCCCTACCAGACTAGGGGCTTTCTTT; V: TRBV7-8; size: many; J: TRBJ1-1; D: NA
CDR3: CAGRGGFTDTQYF; DNA: TGTGCAGGGCGGGGAGGCTTCACAGATACGCAGTATTTT; V: TRBV7-2; size: NA; J: TRBJ2-3; D: NA
CDR3: CASSQQETGFGYGYTF; DNA: TGCGCCAGCAGCCAGCAAGAAACAGGGTTTGGCTATGGCTACACCTTC; V: TRBV4-1; size: many; J: TRBJ1-2; D: NA
CDR3: CASSSAFDGTDTQYF; DNA: TGCGCCAGCAGCTCGGCCTTTGACGGCACAGATACGCAGTATTTT; V: TRBV5-1; size: few; J: TRBJ2-3; D: NA
CDR3: CASSWGGGAELFF; DNA: TGTGCCAGCAGTTGGGGTGGGGGGGCAGAACTGTTTTTT; V: TRBV12-3/TRBV12-4; size: many; J: TRBJ1-4; D: NA
CDR3: CASSYGVYQNQETQYF; DNA: TGTGCCAGCAGTTACGGTGTCTACCAGAACCAAGAGACCCAGTACTTC; V: TRBV6-2/TRBV6-3; size: many; J: TRBJ2-5; D: NA
CDR3: CASSQGPGLGSEQYF; DNA: TGCGCCAGCAGCCAAGGACCTGGACTAGGTAGTGAGCAGTACTTC; V: TRBV4-1; size: NA; J: TRBJ2-7; D: TRBD2
CDR3: CASTGAYNEQFF; DNA: TGCGCCAGCACAGGGGCCTACAATGAGCAGTTCTTC; V: TRBV5-1; size: many; J: TRBJ2-1; D: NA
CDR3: CASSTTGTQEGETQYF; DNA: TGTGCCAGCAGCACAACCGGGACTCAGGAGGGAGAGACCCAGTACTTC; V: TRBV13; size: many; J: TRBJ2-5; D: NA
CDR3: CASSFDRRGGNEKLFF; DNA: TGTGCCAGCAGTTTTGACCGTCGTGGGGGTAATGAAAAACTGTTTTTT; V: TRBV27; size: NA; J: TRBJ1-4; D: NA
CDR3: CASSSGTATYEQYF; DNA: TGTGCCAGCAGCTCCGGGACAGCTACCTACGAGCAGTACTTC; V: TRBV7-9; size: NA; J: TRBJ2-7; D: TRBD1
CDR3: CASSQDAQNTEAFF; DNA: TGTGCCAGCAGCCAAGATGCCCAAAACACTGAAGCTTTCTTT; V: TRBV3-1; size: once; J: TRBJ1-1; D: NA
CDR3: CASRAGTRSLNTQYF; DNA: TGTGCCAGTAGGGCGGGGACTAGGAGCTTGAATACGCAGTATTTT; V: TRBV19; size: many; J: TRBJ2-3; D: TRBD2
CDR3: CASSPRGRAAFF; DNA: TGTGCCAGCAGCCCACGAGGGCGGGCAGCTTTCTTT; V: TRBV6-7; size: many; J: TRBJ1-1; D: NA
CDR3: CASSLGEQFF; DNA: TGTGCCAGCAGTCTCGGAGAGCAGTTCTTC; V: TRBV6-6; size: many; J: TRBJ2-1; D: NA
CDR3: CASSLGTGLTYEQYF; DNA: TGTGCCAGCAGCTTGGGGACAGGATTAACCTACGAGCAGTACTTC; V: TRBV13; size: many; J: TRBJ2-7; D: TRBD1
CDR3: CASSFGTGEFF; DNA: TGTGCCAGCAGTTTCGGGACAGGGGAGTTCTTC; V: TRBV12-3/TRBV12-4; size: many; J: TRBJ2-1; D: TRBD1
CDR3: CASSPGTSGHTGTQYF; DNA: TGTGCCAGCAGCCCAGGGACTAGCGGACACACGGGGACGCAGTATTTT; V: TRBV3-1; size: many; J: TRBJ2-3; D: TRBD2
CDR3: CASSLGTGLTEAFF; DNA: TGTGCCAGCAGTTTAGGGACAGGGTTGACTGAAGCTTTCTTT; V: TRBV27; size: many; J: TRBJ1-1; D: TRBD1
CDR3: CASSQVRTASYEQYF; DNA: TGCGCCAGCAGCCAAGTTAGGACAGCCTCCTACGAGCAGTACTTC; V: TRBV4-1; size: many; J: TRBJ2-7; D: NA
CDR3: CASSQDPGYTEAFF; DNA: TGTGCCAGCAGCCAAGATCCAGGATACACTGAAGCTTTCTTT; V: TRBV3-1; size: many; J: TRBJ1-1; D: NA
CDR3: CASSFLGGAGYEQYF; DNA: TGTGCCAGCAGCTTTCTGGGAGGGGCCGGCTACGAGCAGTACTTC; V: TRBV13; size: many; J: TRBJ2-7; D: TRBD2
CDR3: CSVDGLAGGTSTDTQYF; DNA: TGCAGCGTTGACGGGCTAGCGGGGGGGACTAGCACAGATACGCAGTATTTT; V: TRBV29-1; size: many; J: TRBJ2-3; D: TRBD2
CDR3: CASSMRAGDEQYF; DNA: TGTGCCAGTAGTATGAGGGCAGGGGACGAGCAGTACTTC; V: TRBV19; size: many; J: TRBJ2-7; D: NA
CDR3: CSARDSGLDQPQHF; DNA: TGCAGTGCTAGAGACTCAGGGTTGGATCAGCCCCAGCATTTT; V: TRBV20-1; size: few; J: TRBJ1-5; D: NA
CDR3: CASQRADLAKNIQYF; DNA: TGTGCCAGCCAAAGGGCGGACCTAGCCAAAAACATTCAGTACTTC; V: TRBV7-9; size: many; J: TRBJ2-4; D: NA
CDR3: CASSARRRNQPQHF; DNA: TGTGCCAGCAGCGCTCGGCGGCGCAATCAGCCCCAGCATTTT; V: TRBV13; size: many; J: TRBJ1-5; D: NA
CDR3: CASSLNSGTEAFF; DNA: TGTGCCAGCAGCTTGAACAGTGGGACTGAAGCTTTCTTT; V: TRBV9; size: many; J: TRBJ1-1; D: NA
CDR3: CASSPTSGGPGTDTQYF; DNA: TGTGCCAGCAGCCCTACTAGCGGGGGGCCGGGGACAGATACGCAGTATTTT; V: TRBV7-6; size: many; J: TRBJ2-3; D: TRBD2
CDR3: CASSPSTGGFEQYF; DNA: TGTGCCAGCAGCCCTTCGACAGGAGGATTCGAGCAGTACTTC; V: TRBV3-1; size: many; J: TRBJ2-7; D: NA
CDR3: CASRTSGGAYNEQSF; DNA: TGTGCCAGTCGGACCAGCGGGGGGGCTTACAATGAGCAGTCCTTC; V: TRBV19; size: NA; J: TRBJ2-1; D: TRBD2
CDR3: CASSVAGLADEQFF; DNA: TGTGCCAGCAGCGTAGCGGGACTAGCTGATGAGCAGTTCTTC; V: TRBV9; size: many; J: TRBJ2-1; D: TRBD2
CDR3: CAWNLRDTQYF; DNA: TGTGCCTGGAACCTCCGGGACACCCAGTACTTC; V: TRBV30; size: many; J: TRBJ2-7; D: NA
CDR3: CASSLYTGTSTDTQYF; DNA: TGTGCCAGCAGTTTATACACGGGAACCAGCACAGATACGCAGTATTTT; V: TRBV27; size: many; J: TRBJ2-3; D: NA
CDR3: CSSSSQGVALSKNIQYF; DNA: TGTTCCAGCAGTTCACAGGGGGTAGCCCTTTCCAAAAACATTCAGTACTTC; V: TRBV6-2/TRBV6-3; size: NA; J: TRBJ2-4; D: TRBD1
CDR3: CASSPRQGNSGANVLTF; DNA: TGTGCCAGCAGCCCCAGGCAGGGGAATTCTGGGGCCAACGTCCTGACTTTC; V: TRBV13; size: many; J: TRBJ2-6; D: NA
CDR3: CASSTTTGYKSDTQYF; DNA: TGTGCCAGCAGTACTACGACAGGTTACAAATCAGATACGCAGTATTTT; V: TRBV28; size: NA; J: TRBJ2-3; D: NA